The 6 T cell receptor beta chains presented below share a single source sample, sequenced in a study of T cell repertoires in aging, cancer and after chemotherapy. The template was genomic DNA from peripheral blood, not RNA. A mixed TRB-A/B primer pool amplified rearranged TRB by multiplex touch-down PCR. TCRdb independently ran MiXCR on the multiplex PCR reads; one entry per CDR3 protein. Found here are about 11,000 distinct CDR3 sequences, 42% of them singletons; the top ten hold over 7%. The sequenced material came from blood. The receptors come from a human donor in good health.

V is TRBV6-2 or TRBV6-3 and J is TRBJ2-3; D gene uncertain. CDR1 MNHEY and CDR2 SVGEGT come from the germline V gene. Trimming removed 5 bases from V and 2 bases from J, with 5 bases in between. This CDR3 has 12 amino acids. CDR3 protein: CASSQITDTQYF. CDR3 nucleotides: TGTGCCAGCAGTCAAATCACAGATACGCAGTATTTT.

The chain joins TRBV6-5 to TRBJ2-3; D is unclear. V lost 6 bases to trimming and J lost 5 bases, with 12 bases between them. CDR1 is MNHEY, CDR2 SVGAGI, per germline. CDR3 length equals 13 residues. In nucleotides, the CDR3 is TGTGCCAGCAGCCCGCCTAGGGAAGATACGCAGTATTTT. Translating gives CASSPPREDTQYF.

The gene calls are TRBV19 and TRBJ1-6; the D gene is possibly TRBD1 (6 bases). The germline gives CDR1 LNHDA, CDR2 SQIVND (reference sequence). The CDR3 has 14 amino acids. V lost 4 bases and J lost 5, with 9 bases in between. The CDR3 region has the DNA TGTGCCAGTAGTAGGACAGTTGATAATTCACCCCTCCACTTT. It encodes CASSRTVDNSPLHF.

The V gene is TRBV18, the J gene TRBJ1-4; tentatively, D is TRBD1 (6 bases). The V end was cut by 6 bases, the J end by 10 bases, with 15 bases between. CDR1 is KGHSH, CDR2 LQKENI, per germline. CDR3 length: 13 amino acids. The CDR3 is CASSTGGRRKLFF. The CDR3 nucleotides are TGTGCCAGCTCTACGGGGGGCCGCAGAAAACTGTTTTTT.

The chain employs TRBV6-5 and TRBJ1-1; TRBD1 is a possible D gene (6 bases). Per germline, CDR1 MNHEY and CDR2 SVGAGI. Deletions cut 6 bases from V and 1 base from J, with 9 bases between. CDR3 length: 13 residues. The CDR3 nucleotides are TGTGCCAGCAGCTACAGGGCGAACACTGAAGCTTTCTTT. Translated: CASSYRANTEAFF.

To note about this clonotype: Compared with germline, one end of the junction differs, possibly owing to a read error. The J gene is TRBJ1-5, the V gene TRBV6-1, with a tentative D call TRBD1 (5 bases). The CDR3 runs to 14 residues. The V gene's germline CDR1 is MNHNS and CDR2 SASEGT. The CDR3 reads CASSYPTDNQPKHF. The CDR3, as DNA: TGTGCCAGCAGTTACCCGACAGATAATCAGCCCAAGCATTTT.